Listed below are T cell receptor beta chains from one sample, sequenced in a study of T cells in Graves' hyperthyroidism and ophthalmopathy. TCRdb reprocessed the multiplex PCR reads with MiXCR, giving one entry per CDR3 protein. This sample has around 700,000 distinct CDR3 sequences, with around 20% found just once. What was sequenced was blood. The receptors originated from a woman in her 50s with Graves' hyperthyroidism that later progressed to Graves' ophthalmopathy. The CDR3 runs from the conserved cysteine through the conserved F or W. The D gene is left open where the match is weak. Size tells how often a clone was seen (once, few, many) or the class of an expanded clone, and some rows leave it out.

CDR3: CSATGQGYQPQHF
DNA: TGCAGTGCTACAGGACAGGGTTATCAGCCCCAGCATTTT
size: many
J: TRBJ1-5
D: TRBD1
V: TRBV20-1

CDR3: CASSTRQPQHF
DNA: TGTGCCAGCAGTACCAGACAGCCCCAGCATTTT
size: .
J: TRBJ1-5
D: .
V: TRBV28

CDR3: CASSHWASGGRETQYF
DNA: TGTGCCAGCAGTCACTGGGCTAGCGGGGGGCGAGAGACCCAGTACTTC
size: few
J: TRBJ2-5
D: TRBD2
V: TRBV28

CDR3: CASSPDRGSSYNEQFF
DNA: TGTGCCAGCAGTCCCGACAGGGGTAGCTCCTACAATGAGCAGTTCTTC
size: many
J: TRBJ2-1
D: TRBD1
V: TRBV5-5

CDR3: CAISEGREAFF
DNA: TGTGCCATCAGTGAAGGGAGGGAGGCTTTCTTT
size: .
J: TRBJ1-1
D: .
V: TRBV10-3

CDR3: CASSLELGGNEQFF
DNA: TGCGCCAGCAGCTTGGAGCTCGGGGGGAATGAGCAGTTCTTC
size: many
J: TRBJ2-1
D: TRBD2
V: TRBV5-1

CDR3: CASSPGFSSYNSPLHF
DNA: TGTGCCAGCAGCCCGGGGTTTAGCTCCTATAATTCACCCCTCCACTTT
size: .
J: TRBJ1-6
D: .
V: TRBV16

CDR3: CASSLEGAGRNTEAFF
DNA: TGTGCCAGCAGCTTAGAAGGCGCAGGTAGGAACACTGAAGCTTTCTTT
size: many
J: TRBJ1-1
D: .
V: TRBV7-8

CDR3: CASSAAPPGLKYF
DNA: TGTGCCAGCAGTGCAGCCCCCCCGGGACTAAAGTACTTC
size: few
J: TRBJ2-5
D: TRBD2
V: TRBV6-1

CDR3: CASSLYRDQPGNTIYF
DNA: TGTGCCAGCTCACTTTACAGGGATCAACCTGGAAACACCATATATTTT
size: few
J: TRBJ1-3
D: .
V: TRBV18

CDR3: CASRQGGLWGATNEKLFF
DNA: TGTGCCAGCCGACAGGGAGGATTGTGGGGTGCGACTAATGAAAAACTGTTTTTT
size: few
J: TRBJ1-4
D: TRBD1
V: TRBV6-1

CDR3: CSARSGHTDTQYF
DNA: TGCAGTGCTAGATCAGGTCACACAGATACGCAGTATTTT
size: many
J: TRBJ2-3
D: .
V: TRBV20-1

CDR3: CASSLSAGKTEAFF
DNA: TGTGCCAGCAGCTTATCGGCAGGGAAGACTGAAGCTTTCTTT
size: many
J: TRBJ1-1
D: .
V: TRBV11-2

CDR3: CASYNGEGEKLFF
DNA: TGTGCCAGTTACAACGGGGAAGGCGAAAAACTGTTTTTT
size: .
J: TRBJ1-4
D: .
V: TRBV19

CDR3: CASSGQLAGESYNEQFF
DNA: TGTGCCAGCAGTGGCCAACTAGCGGGGGAGTCCTACAATGAGCAGTTCTTC
size: many
J: TRBJ2-1
D: TRBD2
V: TRBV2

CDR3: CASANSYEQYF
DNA: TGTGCCAGCGCAAACTCCTACGAGCAGTACTTC
size: many
J: TRBJ2-7
D: .
V: TRBV7-9

CDR3: CASSLSSRAPSSGRNTGELFF
DNA: TGTGCCAGCAGTTTATCGTCCAGAGCGCCTTCTAGCGGGCGAAACACCGGGGAGCTGTTTTTT
size: many
J: TRBJ2-2
D: TRBD2
V: TRBV27

CDR3: CASHHRQSGNTIYF
DNA: TGTGCCAGTCATCATCGGCAATCTGGAAACACCATATATTTT
size: once
J: TRBJ1-3
D: .
V: TRBV19

CDR3: CASSLRPTTEAFF
DNA: TGTGCCAGCAGCTTGAGACCGACTACTGAAGCTTTCTTT
size: few
J: TRBJ1-1
D: .
V: TRBV12-3/TRBV12-4

CDR3: CASSDPGMLIGYTF
DNA: TGCGCCAGCAGTGACCCCGGGATGTTAATTGGCTACACCTTC
size: few
J: TRBJ1-2
D: .
V: TRBV10-1

CDR3: CASSYPSGVSETQYF
DNA: TGTGCCAGCAGTTACCCAAGCGGGGTCTCGGAGACCCAGTACTTC
size: .
J: TRBJ2-5
D: TRBD2
V: TRBV6-2/TRBV6-3

CDR3: CASSLMPPGGSSYNEQFF
DNA: TGTGCCAGCAGCTTAATGCCCCCCGGGGGTAGCTCCTACAATGAGCAGTTCTTC
size: many
J: TRBJ2-1
D: .
V: TRBV7-3

CDR3: CASGQGRSNTEAFF
DNA: TGTGCCAGCGGACAGGGAAGATCGAACACTGAAGCTTTCTTT
size: many
J: TRBJ1-1
D: TRBD1
V: TRBV6-1

CDR3: CASSLNDRDYGYTF
DNA: TGTGCCAGCTCACTGAACGACAGGGACTATGGCTACACCTTC
size: many
J: TRBJ1-2
D: TRBD1
V: TRBV18

CDR3: CASSLEFFSHQPQHF
DNA: TGTGCCAGCAGCCTAGAGTTCTTTTCACATCAGCCCCAGCATTTT
size: many
J: TRBJ1-5
D: .
V: TRBV7-2

CDR3: CASTPDRGVWSNQPQHF
DNA: TGTGCCAGTACCCCGGACAGGGGAGTATGGAGCAATCAGCCCCAGCATTTT
size: .
J: TRBJ1-5
D: TRBD1
V: TRBV19

CDR3: CASSQELQGIGAQYF
DNA: TGTGCCAGCAGCCAAGAACTACAGGGCATCGGGGCCCAGTACTTC
size: many
J: TRBJ2-5
D: .
V: TRBV3-1

CDR3: CASSFPNRGPYEQYF
DNA: TGTGCCAGCAGCTTTCCGAACAGGGGCCCCTACGAGCAGTACTTC
size: many
J: TRBJ2-7
D: TRBD1
V: TRBV11-1

CDR3: CATSRVGAPLHF
DNA: TGTGCCACCAGCAGAGTAGGGGCACCCCTCCACTTT
size: few
J: TRBJ1-6
D: .
V: TRBV15

CDR3: CASSIGPSRDTEAFF
DNA: TGTGCCAGTAGTATCGGCCCTTCTAGGGACACTGAAGCTTTCTTT
size: few
J: TRBJ1-1
D: .
V: TRBV19

CDR3: CSVGGQGVYGYTF
DNA: TGCAGCGTCGGCGGACAGGGCGTCTATGGCTACACCTTC
size: many
J: TRBJ1-2
D: TRBD1
V: TRBV29-1

CDR3: CASSPFRQGNQPQHF
DNA: TGTGCCAGCAGCCCCTTCAGGCAGGGCAATCAGCCCCAGCATTTT
size: few
J: TRBJ1-5
D: .
V: TRBV7-8